This is a list of T cell receptor beta chains from one sample in a study of neurological immune-mediated disorders. TCRdb used MiXCR to reprocess the 5' RACE reads, holding one entry per CDR3 protein. Seen here are about 55,000 distinct CDR3 sequences, about 4.2% observed once, and the top ten hold about 2%. The sample taken for sequencing was CD4+ T cells from blood. Receptor source: a woman aged 40 to 50 with multiple sclerosis. Each CDR3 is given with its conserved first and last residue. Fields, in order: clone size, J gene, V gene, D gene, CDR3 DNA, CDR3 protein. The D gene is left open where the match is weak. Expanded clones are given a class, and other clones once, few, many or no size at all.

clone size: many
J gene: TRBJ2-3
V gene: TRBV7-2
D gene: TRBD2
CDR3 DNA: TGTGCCGGGGGACTAGCGACGACAGATACGCAGTATTTT
CDR3 protein: CAGGLATTDTQYF

clone size: many
J gene: TRBJ2-1
V gene: TRBV11-1
D gene: .
CDR3 DNA: TGTGCCAGCAGCCTTGGGCCGGGCGGCGATGAGCAGTTCTTC
CDR3 protein: CASSLGPGGDEQFF

clone size: many
J gene: TRBJ2-3
V gene: TRBV20-1
D gene: .
CDR3 DNA: TGCAGTGCTAGAGATAACAATGGGCCATACACAGATACGCAGTATTTT
CDR3 protein: CSARDNNGPYTDTQYF

clone size: many
J gene: TRBJ2-1
V gene: TRBV20-1
D gene: .
CDR3 DNA: TGCAGTGCTAGGGATCAAGGGGGAAGCTCCTACAATGAGCAGTTCTTC
CDR3 protein: CSARDQGGSSYNEQFF

clone size: many
J gene: TRBJ2-3
V gene: TRBV5-1
D gene: .
CDR3 DNA: TGCGCCAGCAGCTTGTACGGGGGCACCACAGATACGCAGTATTTT
CDR3 protein: CASSLYGGTTDTQYF

clone size: many
J gene: TRBJ2-3
V gene: TRBV5-1
D gene: .
CDR3 DNA: TGCGCCAGCAGCTTGAATGGGGGTTCAGATACGCAGTATTTT
CDR3 protein: CASSLNGGSDTQYF

clone size: many
J gene: TRBJ2-7
V gene: TRBV7-9
D gene: .
CDR3 DNA: TGTGCCAGCACCATAATGGGGGACTACGAGCAGTACTTC
CDR3 protein: CASTIMGDYEQYF

clone size: many
J gene: TRBJ2-5
V gene: TRBV3-1
D gene: .
CDR3 DNA: TGTGCCAGCAGCCAAGCGGATCAAGAGACCCAGTACTTC
CDR3 protein: CASSQADQETQYF

clone size: .
J gene: TRBJ1-1
V gene: TRBV18
D gene: TRBD1
CDR3 DNA: TGTGCCAGCTCATCAAGACTCCAGGGGGGGAACACTGAAGCTTTCTTT
CDR3 protein: CASSSRLQGGNTEAFF

clone size: many
J gene: TRBJ1-1
V gene: TRBV5-1
D gene: .
CDR3 DNA: TGCGCCAGCAGCTTGGTACTTTCGAACACTGAAGCTTTCTTT
CDR3 protein: CASSLVLSNTEAFF

clone size: many
J gene: TRBJ2-7
V gene: TRBV5-1
D gene: TRBD1
CDR3 DNA: TGCGCCAGCAGCCTGGTGGGACAGAGCTCCTACGAGCAGTACTTC
CDR3 protein: CASSLVGQSSYEQYF

clone size: few
J gene: TRBJ2-2
V gene: TRBV6-6
D gene: .
CDR3 DNA: TGTGCCAGCAGTTACTCCCGGACAGAGAACACCGGGGAGCTGTTTTTT
CDR3 protein: CASSYSRTENTGELFF

clone size: many
J gene: TRBJ1-2
V gene: TRBV12-3/TRBV12-4
D gene: .
CDR3 DNA: TGTGCCAGCACCCCCAGGAGGGACTATGGCTACACCTTC
CDR3 protein: CASTPRRDYGYTF

clone size: many
J gene: TRBJ1-1
V gene: TRBV7-9
D gene: .
CDR3 DNA: TGTGCCAGCAGCTTATTGGCAGGGATCGACACTGAAGCTTTCTTT
CDR3 protein: CASSLLAGIDTEAFF

clone size: many
J gene: TRBJ2-3
V gene: TRBV24-1
D gene: .
CDR3 DNA: TGTGCCACCAGTGATTACGGGGCCGGGGCAGATACGCAGTATTTT
CDR3 protein: CATSDYGAGADTQYF

clone size: many
J gene: TRBJ2-1
V gene: TRBV4-2
D gene: .
CDR3 DNA: TGTGCCAGCAGCCAAGTACGTGGGGGCAATACCGATGAGCAGTTCTTC
CDR3 protein: CASSQVRGGNTDEQFF

clone size: many
J gene: TRBJ2-3
V gene: TRBV9
D gene: .
CDR3 DNA: TGTGCCAGCAGCGTAGGCGTCTCTGGGAGCACAGATACGCAGTATTTT
CDR3 protein: CASSVGVSGSTDTQYF

clone size: many
J gene: TRBJ1-1
V gene: TRBV20-1
D gene: .
CDR3 DNA: TGCAGTGCTAGACTACAGGGTGGGACTGAAGCTTTCTTT
CDR3 protein: CSARLQGGTEAFF

clone size: many
J gene: TRBJ1-1
V gene: TRBV15
D gene: .
CDR3 DNA: TGTGCCACCAGCAGGGACGCCCGGGACACTGAAGCTTTCTTT
CDR3 protein: CATSRDARDTEAFF

clone size: many
J gene: TRBJ2-7
V gene: TRBV20-1
D gene: TRBD1
CDR3 DNA: TGCAGTGCTAGAGATGGGACAGTTTACGAGCAGTACTTC
CDR3 protein: CSARDGTVYEQYF

clone size: many
J gene: TRBJ1-1
V gene: TRBV7-8
D gene: TRBD1
CDR3 DNA: TGTGCCAGCAGCTTAACCGGTTGGGACAGGGTGAAGGGGACTGAAGCTTTCTTT
CDR3 protein: CASSLTGWDRVKGTEAFF

clone size: many
J gene: TRBJ2-6
V gene: TRBV9
D gene: .
CDR3 DNA: TGTGCCAGCAGCCCTCTTCCCAGCTTCGGGGCCAACGTCCTGACTTTC
CDR3 protein: CASSPLPSFGANVLTF

clone size: many
J gene: TRBJ2-7
V gene: TRBV5-1
D gene: TRBD1
CDR3 DNA: TGCGCCAGCGGCCCGGGACAGGGCTTACTCTACGAGCAGTACTTC
CDR3 protein: CASGPGQGLLYEQYF

clone size: many
J gene: TRBJ1-4
V gene: TRBV20-1
D gene: .
CDR3 DNA: TGCAGTGCTACCCGATCAGGGGAGGGGGAAAAACTGTTTTTT
CDR3 protein: CSATRSGEGEKLFF

clone size: .
J gene: TRBJ2-7
V gene: TRBV5-1
D gene: TRBD1
CDR3 DNA: TGCGCCAGCCTGGGGTCCGGACAGGCCACCTACGAGCAGTACTTC
CDR3 protein: CASLGSGQATYEQYF

clone size: .
J gene: TRBJ1-6
V gene: TRBV6-6
D gene: .
CDR3 DNA: TGTGCCAGCAGTTGCGGGCAGGGCAGGTCATCCCTCCACTTT
CDR3 protein: CASSCGQGRSSLHF

clone size: many
J gene: TRBJ2-7
V gene: TRBV20-1
D gene: .
CDR3 DNA: TGCAGTGCTAGAGGGGGCGGTGGAGGGCCCTACGAGCAGTACTTC
CDR3 protein: CSARGGGGGPYEQYF

clone size: many
J gene: TRBJ2-3
V gene: TRBV10-3
D gene: TRBD1
CDR3 DNA: TGTGCCATCAAGGGCTGGAGACAGGGGGCCACAGATACGCAGTATTTT
CDR3 protein: CAIKGWRQGATDTQYF

clone size: many
J gene: TRBJ2-7
V gene: TRBV18
D gene: .
CDR3 DNA: TGTGCCAGCTCACCCGGGACGACTCGGGACGAGCAGTACTTC
CDR3 protein: CASSPGTTRDEQYF

clone size: many
J gene: TRBJ1-1
V gene: TRBV5-1
D gene: .
CDR3 DNA: TGCGCCAGCAGCCCCCGAGGGGGGATGAACACTGAAGCTTTCTTT
CDR3 protein: CASSPRGGMNTEAFF

clone size: many
J gene: TRBJ2-7
V gene: TRBV10-3
D gene: TRBD1
CDR3 DNA: TGTGCCATCATGGGGACAGGGGAATTCTACGAGCAGTACTTC
CDR3 protein: CAIMGTGEFYEQYF

clone size: many
J gene: TRBJ1-3
V gene: TRBV6-6
D gene: .
CDR3 DNA: TGTGCCAGCAGACCACCCGGTTACTCTGGAAACACCATATATTTT
CDR3 protein: CASRPPGYSGNTIYF

clone size: many
J gene: TRBJ2-2
V gene: TRBV11-2
D gene: TRBD1
CDR3 DNA: TGTGCCAGCGGCCCATTGGGACAGGCGAACACCGGGGAGCTGTTTTTT
CDR3 protein: CASGPLGQANTGELFF

clone size: many
J gene: TRBJ1-2
V gene: TRBV10-3
D gene: .
CDR3 DNA: TGTGCCATCAGTGAGCTCCCCGGGGGCAATGGCTACACCTTC
CDR3 protein: CAISELPGGNGYTF

clone size: many
J gene: TRBJ2-3
V gene: TRBV4-1
D gene: .
CDR3 DNA: TGCGCCAGCAGCCAGAGGGTGGTAGATACGCAGTATTTT
CDR3 protein: CASSQRVVDTQYF

clone size: many
J gene: TRBJ1-2
V gene: TRBV29-1
D gene: .
CDR3 DNA: TGCAGCGTTGAACCGACCAGAGATGGCTACACCTTC
CDR3 protein: CSVEPTRDGYTF

clone size: many
J gene: TRBJ2-7
V gene: TRBV7-7
D gene: .
CDR3 DNA: TGTGCCAGCAGTTCTACCGGGGTGCTTGACGAGCAGTACTTC
CDR3 protein: CASSSTGVLDEQYF

clone size: many
J gene: TRBJ2-1
V gene: TRBV5-1
D gene: .
CDR3 DNA: TGCGCCAGCAGCTTGGCGATCCGGGACACCACAGCCCGACCATCCTACAATGAGCAGTTCTTC
CDR3 protein: CASSLAIRDTTARPSYNEQFF

clone size: many
J gene: TRBJ2-2
V gene: TRBV20-1
D gene: .
CDR3 DNA: TGCAGTGCTAGAGATGGGGCAGCCGGGGAGCTGTTTTTT
CDR3 protein: CSARDGAAGELFF

clone size: many
J gene: TRBJ2-1
V gene: TRBV10-3
D gene: TRBD1
CDR3 DNA: TGTGCCATCAGTGAGACATTGACAGGGGGAGTTGAGCAGTTCTTC
CDR3 protein: CAISETLTGGVEQFF

clone size: many
J gene: TRBJ2-5
V gene: TRBV7-2
D gene: TRBD2
CDR3 DNA: TGTGCCAGCGGCCCGACTAGCGGGGCGGGGGAGACCCAGTACTTC
CDR3 protein: CASGPTSGAGETQYF

clone size: many
J gene: TRBJ2-7
V gene: TRBV28
D gene: TRBD1
CDR3 DNA: TGTGCCACCTTAGACCGGGGACAGGGGTTCCCCAGCGAGCAGTACTTC
CDR3 protein: CATLDRGQGFPSEQYF

clone size: many
J gene: TRBJ2-5
V gene: TRBV2
D gene: .
CDR3 DNA: TGTGCCAGCAGTGATTTATCTGGAAAAGAGACCCAGTACTTC
CDR3 protein: CASSDLSGKETQYF

clone size: .
J gene: TRBJ2-1
V gene: TRBV5-1
D gene: TRBD2
CDR3 DNA: TGCGCCAGCAGCTTGGCCGGGGGGGCGGACTCCTACAATGAGCAGTTCTTC
CDR3 protein: CASSLAGGADSYNEQFF

clone size: .
J gene: TRBJ2-3
V gene: TRBV12-3/TRBV12-4
D gene: TRBD1
CDR3 DNA: TGTGCCAGCAGTCGGACAGGGGGGGCAGATACGCAGTATTTT
CDR3 protein: CASSRTGGADTQYF

clone size: many
J gene: TRBJ2-1
V gene: TRBV6-6
D gene: .
CDR3 DNA: TGTGCCAGCCGTTGGGGCCCATACAATGAGCAGTTCTTC
CDR3 protein: CASRWGPYNEQFF

clone size: many
J gene: TRBJ1-1
V gene: TRBV7-2
D gene: .
CDR3 DNA: TGTGCCAGCAGCTTAGGGTGGGCGAACACTGAAGCTTTCTTT
CDR3 protein: CASSLGWANTEAFF

clone size: many
J gene: TRBJ2-7
V gene: TRBV20-1
D gene: .
CDR3 DNA: TGCAGTGCTAGAGATCCCCCGGTTTCCTACGAGCAGTACTTC
CDR3 protein: CSARDPPVSYEQYF

clone size: many
J gene: TRBJ2-1
V gene: TRBV20-1
D gene: TRBD2
CDR3 DNA: TGCAGTGCTGCCGGGACTAGCGGCTACAATGAGCAGTTCTTC
CDR3 protein: CSAAGTSGYNEQFF

clone size: many
J gene: TRBJ1-1
V gene: TRBV7-9
D gene: TRBD1
CDR3 DNA: TGTGCCAGCAGCTTAAAAGGGGGACAGGAGGCCACTGAAGCTTTCTTT
CDR3 protein: CASSLKGGQEATEAFF

clone size: many
J gene: TRBJ1-2
V gene: TRBV28
D gene: .
CDR3 DNA: TGTGCCAGCAGTGACCCCCAGGGGAACATCTATGGCTACACCTTC
CDR3 protein: CASSDPQGNIYGYTF

clone size: many
J gene: TRBJ2-2
V gene: TRBV6-1
D gene: .
CDR3 DNA: TGTGCCAGCAGTGAAGAGGGGGCGCGGGGCACCGGGGAGCTGTTTTTT
CDR3 protein: CASSEEGARGTGELFF

clone size: many
J gene: TRBJ1-4
V gene: TRBV20-1
D gene: .
CDR3 DNA: TGCAGTGCAACCCCGGCGAAGGGTAATGAAAAACTGTTTTTT
CDR3 protein: CSATPAKGNEKLFF